A selection of T cell receptor beta chains follows, all from one sample in a study of PD-L1 blockade in urothelial cancer. Here immunoSEQ multiplex PCR was the method, and the copy in TCRdb shows in-frame clones only, minus some. The sample lists 50,000 to 65,000 clones; around 86% were seen once. Sequences were derived from PBMCs, sampled around atezolizumab (anti-PD-L1) treatment. The receptors here all came from an older man with urothelial cancer. CDR3s include the opening cysteine and the closing phenylalanine or tryptophan. The D gene is left open where the match is weak. For some rows the clone size is stated as once, few or many, or as a class when expanded; others skip it.

size	V	J	D	DNA	CDR3
.	TRBV15	TRBJ1-1	.	.	CATSRVGTGIFF
.	TRBV6-6	TRBJ2-7	.	TGTGCCAGCAGTTACGCTCGAGTTTACGAGCAGTACTTC	CASSYARVYEQYF
.	TRBV6-1	TRBJ1-1	TRBD1	TGTGCCAGCAGTCAACGAACATGGACAGGGGCTGAAGCTTTCTTT	CASSQRTWTGAEAFF
.	TRBV10-3	TRBJ2-1	TRBD2	TGTGCCATCAGTGGGCCTAGCGGACGACCCGTCAATGAGCAGTTCTTC	CAISGPSGRPVNEQFF
few	TRBV6-1	TRBJ2-2	TRBD2	TGTGCCAGCTCTCTAGCGGGAGGTACCGGGGAGCTGTTTTTT	CASSLAGGTGELFF
.	TRBV15	TRBJ2-5	TRBD2	TGTGCCACCAGCAGAGGCCCGGGGGGGGGAGAGACCCAGTACTTC	CATSRGPGGGETQYF
.	TRBV7-2	TRBJ1-5	.	TGTGCCAGCAGCTTAGGACGGGGTCGTAATCAGCCCCAGCATTTT	CASSLGRGRNQPQHF
.	TRBV28	TRBJ1-3	.	TGTGCCAGCAGTCCCCCGGGGAGGGGTGGAAACACCATATATTTT	CASSPPGRGGNTIYF
.	TRBV18	TRBJ1-1	.	TGTGCCAGCTCACCCCCGACAGGGAACACTGAAGCTTTCTTT	CASSPPTGNTEAFF
.	TRBV18	TRBJ2-1	TRBD2	TGTGCCAGCTCACCACCGACGGGACTAGCGGGAGAAAATGAGCAGTTCTTC	CASSPPTGLAGENEQFF
.	TRBV4-2	TRBJ2-7	.	TGTGCCAGCAGCCAATCGGCAGGGGACGACGAGCAGTACTTC	CASSQSAGDDEQYF
.	TRBV7-8	TRBJ2-7	.	TGTGCCAGCAGCTTAGCGCTGGGTCAGGGTTACGAGCAGTACTTC	CASSLALGQGYEQYF
.	TRBV5-5	TRBJ2-7	.	TGTGCCAGCAGCGCCCGGACTTACGCCTACGAGCAGTACTTC	CASSARTYAYEQYF
.	TRBV14	TRBJ2-3	TRBD1	TGTGCCAGCAGCCAAAATGGGGACAGGGAATTGTCTATTGATACGCAGTATTTT	CASSQNGDRELSIDTQYF
.	TRBV5-6	TRBJ2-7	TRBD2	TGTGTCAGCAGCTTGACGGCTAGCGGGAGGGGCTTGTACTTC	CVSSLTASGRGLYF
medium-sized	TRBV28	TRBJ1-2	.	TGTGCCAGCAGACCCGCGGGGATCGGCTATGGCTACACCTTC	CASRPAGIGYGYTF
.	TRBV7-9	TRBJ2-7	TRBD1	TGTGCCAGCAGCTCCCGGACAGGGGGGGTAGGGCAGTACTTC	CASSSRTGGVGQYF
.	TRBV13	TRBJ2-2	.	TGTGCCTCAAAAGAGGGCGAAGAGGCCGGGGAGCTGTTTTTT	CASKEGEEAGELFF
.	TRBV10-1	TRBJ2-2	.	TGCGCCAGCAGTGAGTCTGGGTGGACTTCGGGCGGCACCGGGGAGCTGTTTTTT	CASSESGWTSGGTGELFF
.	TRBV9	TRBJ2-3	.	TGTGCCAGCAGCGTAGGACAGAACACAGATACGCAGTATTTT	CASSVGQNTDTQYF
once	TRBV5-8	TRBJ2-7	.	TGTGCCAGCAGCTTATTCATGGTCGGCGGCCCCTACGAGCAGTACTTC	CASSLFMVGGPYEQYF
.	TRBV25-1	TRBJ1-2	.	TGTGCCAGCAGTGAATTAACGACAGGACATGGCTACACCTTC	CASSELTTGHGYTF
.	TRBV4-1	TRBJ2-2	TRBD2	TGCGCCAGCAGCCAACCCACTAGCGGGAGAAAGGCCGGGGAGCTGTTTTTT	CASSQPTSGRKAGELFF
.	TRBV4-1	TRBJ1-2	TRBD1	TGCGCCAGCTCGGACAGGGAAAATAACTATGGCTACACCTTC	CASSDRENNYGYTF
.	TRBV6-1	TRBJ1-4	TRBD1	TGTGCCATAAACAGGGGTCGGGCTAATGAAAAACTGTTTTTT	CAINRGRANEKLFF
.	TRBV5-6	TRBJ2-7	.	TGTGCCAGCAGCTTCCGGGGAACCTACGAGCAGTACTTC	CASSFRGTYEQYF
.	TRBV19	TRBJ1-1	.	TGTGCCAGTAGTATAGCCGGACTAATGAACACTGAAGCTTTCTTT	CASSIAGLMNTEAFF
.	TRBV30	TRBJ1-1	.	TGTGCCTGGAGGCGGGACCGGAACACTGAAGCTTTCTTT	CAWRRDRNTEAFF
.	TRBV23-1	TRBJ2-1	TRBD2	TGCGCCAGCAGTCGTTCAGCGGGAGGGCCCCATGAGCAGTTCTTC	CASSRSAGGPHEQFF
.	TRBV4-1	TRBJ1-1	TRBD1	TGCGCCGTAAAACGTACAGGGGAGACTGAAGCTTTCTTT	CAVKRTGETEAFF
.	TRBV7-9	TRBJ2-4	TRBD2	TGTGCCAGCAGCTTAGGGGGGGGGAGAGACATTCAGTACTTC	CASSLGGGRDIQYF
.	TRBV29-1	TRBJ1-2	TRBD1	TGCAGCGTTGAAGAAGTTTATGGAGATCGGGACAGACCCTATGGCTACACCTTC	CSVEEVYGDRDRPYGYTF
.	TRBV28	TRBJ1-1	TRBD1	TGTGCCAGCAGAGTACAGGGGGCGCAAAGCACTGAAGCTTTCTTT	CASRVQGAQSTEAFF
.	TRBV27	TRBJ2-6	TRBD1	TGTGCCAGCAGTCTCCTTGACAGGGCTGGGGCCAACGTCCTGACTTTC	CASSLLDRAGANVLTF
once	TRBV7-9	TRBJ1-5	TRBD1	TGTGCCAGCAGCCCTAGTTTAGGGGGCAGTCAGCCCCAGCATTTT	CASSPSLGGSQPQHF
.	TRBV2	TRBJ1-2	.	TGTGCCAGCAGTGGTCAGGGTAACTATGGCTACACCTTC	CASSGQGNYGYTF
.	TRBV5-1	TRBJ2-6	.	TGCGCCAGCAGCAGGGGGGGGGCTTCTGGGGCCAACGTCCTGACTTTC	CASSRGGASGANVLTF